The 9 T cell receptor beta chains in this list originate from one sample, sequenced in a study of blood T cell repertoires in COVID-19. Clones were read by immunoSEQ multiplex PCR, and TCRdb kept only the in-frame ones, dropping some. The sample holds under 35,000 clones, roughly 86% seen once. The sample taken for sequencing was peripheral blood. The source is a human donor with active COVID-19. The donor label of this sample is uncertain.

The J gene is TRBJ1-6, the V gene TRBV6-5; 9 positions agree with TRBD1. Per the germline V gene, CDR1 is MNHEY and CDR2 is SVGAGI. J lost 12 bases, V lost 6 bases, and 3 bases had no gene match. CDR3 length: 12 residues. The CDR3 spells CASRPGQGPLHF. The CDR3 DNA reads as TGTGCCAGCAGACCGGGACAGGGACCCCTCCACTTT.

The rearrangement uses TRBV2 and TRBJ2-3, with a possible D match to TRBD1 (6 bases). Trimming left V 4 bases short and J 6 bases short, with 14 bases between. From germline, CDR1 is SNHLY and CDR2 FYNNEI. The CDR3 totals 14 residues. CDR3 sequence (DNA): TGTGCCAGCAGTGTTAGCGACAGGTCCGATACGCAGTATTTT. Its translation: CASSVSDRSDTQYF.

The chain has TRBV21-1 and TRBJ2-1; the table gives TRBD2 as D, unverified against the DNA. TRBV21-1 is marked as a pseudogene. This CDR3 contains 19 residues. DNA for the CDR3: TGTGCCAGCAGCAAAGGAGGGGCTAGCGGGGGGGCCCAGTACAATGAGCAGTTCTTC. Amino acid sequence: CASSKGGASGGAQYNEQFF.

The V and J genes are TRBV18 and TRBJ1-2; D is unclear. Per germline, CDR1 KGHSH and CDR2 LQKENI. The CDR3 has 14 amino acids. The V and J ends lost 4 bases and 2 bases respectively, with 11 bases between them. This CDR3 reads CASSRTGTNYGYTF. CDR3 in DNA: TGTGCCAGCTCACGGACTGGAACAAACTATGGCTACACCTTC.

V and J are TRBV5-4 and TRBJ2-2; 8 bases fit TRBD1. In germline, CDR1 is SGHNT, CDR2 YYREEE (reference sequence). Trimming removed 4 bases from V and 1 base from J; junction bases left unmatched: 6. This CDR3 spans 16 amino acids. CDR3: CASSRTGSLNTGELFF. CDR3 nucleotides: TGTGCCAGCAGCCGGACAGGGTCCCTGAACACCGGGGAGCTGTTTTTT.

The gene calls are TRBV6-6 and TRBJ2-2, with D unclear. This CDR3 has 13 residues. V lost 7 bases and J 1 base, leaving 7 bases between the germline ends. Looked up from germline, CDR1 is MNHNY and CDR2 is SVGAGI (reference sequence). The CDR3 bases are TGTGCCAGCATCCCCGGGAACACCGGGGAGCTGTTTTTT. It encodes CASIPGNTGELFF.

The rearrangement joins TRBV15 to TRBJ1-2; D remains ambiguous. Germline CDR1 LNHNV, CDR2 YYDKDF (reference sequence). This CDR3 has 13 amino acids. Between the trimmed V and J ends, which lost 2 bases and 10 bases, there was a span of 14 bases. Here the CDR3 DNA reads TGTGCCACCAGCAGACTTTCTTCCGGGAACTACACCTTC. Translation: CATSRLSSGNYTF.

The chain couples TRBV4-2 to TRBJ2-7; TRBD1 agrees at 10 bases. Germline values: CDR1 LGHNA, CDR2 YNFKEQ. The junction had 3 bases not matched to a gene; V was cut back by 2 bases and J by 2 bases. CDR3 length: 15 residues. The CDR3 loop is CASSQQDRGPYEQYF. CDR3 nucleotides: TGTGCCAGCAGCCAACAAGACAGGGGGCCCTACGAGCAGTACTTC.

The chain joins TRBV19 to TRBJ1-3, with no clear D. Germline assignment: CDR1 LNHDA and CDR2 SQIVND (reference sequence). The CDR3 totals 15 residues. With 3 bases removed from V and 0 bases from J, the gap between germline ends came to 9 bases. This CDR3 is CASSIAGFSGNTIYF. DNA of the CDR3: TGTGCCAGTAGTATCGCGGGATTCTCTGGAAACACCATATATTTT.